Listed here are 8 T cell receptor beta chains from one sample, sequenced in a study of blood T cell repertoires in COVID-19. Method: immunoSEQ multiplex PCR; TCRdb's copy keeps in-frame clones and lacks some. This table holds 100,000 to 120,000 clones, approximately 85% found once. The sequencing sample was made of peripheral blood. Receptor source: a woman aged 60-75 years with COVID-19, enrolled during active disease.

This chain links TRBV7-2 with TRBJ2-5; TRBD2 agrees at 14 bases. This CDR3 has 17 amino acids. Germline trimming cut 5 bases from V and 5 bases from J; bases unmatched to any gene: 10. CDR1 is SGHTA and CDR2 is FQGNSA in the germline V gene. Here the CDR3 DNA reads TGTGCCAGCAGCACACAGACTAGCGGGGGGGCCGGGGAGACCCAGTACTTC. Translated, it gives CASSTQTSGGAGETQYF.

This rearrangement joins TRBV12-3 or TRBV12-4 to TRBJ1-6; the D is unclear. The CDR3 spans 13 residues. V was cut by 1 base and J by 9 bases, with 7 bases left in between. The CDR3 reads CASSLDESSPLHF. In DNA form, the CDR3 reads TGTGCCAGCAGTTTAGATGAGTCTTCACCCCTCCACTTT.

The rearrangement links TRBV9 to TRBJ1-1, with D perhaps matching TRBD1 (5 bases). This CDR3 spans 15 amino acids. CDR1 and CDR2 (germline): SGDLS, YYNGEE. V lost 4 bases to trimming and J lost 3 bases, with 16 bases between them. CDR3 DNA sequence: TGTGCCAGCAGCCCACCCGGGGGGGGTTACACTGAAGCTTTCTTT. Amino acid sequence: CASSPPGGGYTEAFF.

The chain has TRBV5-1 and TRBJ1-4, with a weak D call TRBD1 (5 bases). The CDR3 totals 15 residues. V was shortened by 2 bases and J by 7 bases, with 15 bases between the two germline ends. Germline CDR1 is SGHRS and CDR2 is YFSETQ. The chain's CDR3 is CASSFSGTLGEKLFF. CDR3 bases: TGCGCCAGCAGCTTCTCCGGGACTCTGGGTGAAAAACTGTTTTTT.

The rearrangement joins TRBV5-6 to TRBJ1-2; unclear D gene. The V end lost 2 bases, the J end lost 4 bases, and 12 bases lay between the germline ends. Germline CDR1 SGHDT, CDR2 YYEEEE. This CDR3 comprises 14 residues. CDR3 DNA: TGTGCCAGCAGCTTACTCGTGGCGGGCTATGGCTACACCTTC. Translation gives CASSLLVAGYGYTF.

V gene TRBV6-6 combines with J gene TRBJ2-3; the D gene is possibly TRBD2 (6 bases). Germline assignment: CDR1 MNHNY and CDR2 SVGAGI (reference sequence). The CDR3 runs to 14 residues. This chain's CDR3 is CASVYAGSTDTQYF. DNA of the CDR3: TGTGCAAGCGTGTATGCGGGGAGCACAGATACGCAGTATTTT.

The J gene is TRBJ2-3, the V gene TRBV11-2, with 8 bases fitting TRBD2. V dropped 5 bases and J dropped 1; count of bases not matched to a gene: 8. Per germline, CDR1 SGHAT and CDR2 FQNNGV. The CDR3 has 16 amino acids. CDR3 amino acids: CASSLYSGGRTDTQYF. The CDR3 DNA is TGTGCCAGCAGCCTCTACTCGGGGGGGCGCACAGATACGCAGTATTTT.

This chain connects TRBV4-3 to TRBJ1-2; a possible D gene is TRBD1 (6 bases). The CDR3 extends over 16 amino acids. Per germline, CDR1 LGHNA and CDR2 YSLEER. The V and J ends lost 0 bases and 2 bases respectively, with 13 bases between them. DNA for the CDR3: TGCGCCAGCAGCCAAGATTACGCAGGGGCCAACTATGGCTACACCTTC. This codes for CASSQDYAGANYGYTF.